These 32 T cell receptor beta chains share one sample of origin, sequenced in a study of shared clonotypes between healthy human individuals (dated by TCRdb to 2018 to 2020). The method behind the library was the immunoSEQ multiplex PCR assay. TCRdb retrieved this table from immuneACCESS and kept in-frame rearrangements only. Not all clones are present; in checked studies, unresolved V genes account for under half, and no reason is known for the remainder. This sample has nearly 500,000 clones in its table, and over 60% of those were observed once. Roughly 13% of the sample rests with the top ten. Sequencing was performed on PBMCs. These receptor sequences come from a woman in her thirties or forties in good health. Some clones in this sample may be carry-over from other donors' samples.

The V gene is TRBV18, the J gene TRBJ1-2, with 7 positions matching TRBD1. The CDR3 length is 13 residues. V dropped 1 base and J dropped 4; count of bases not matched to a gene: 0. Germline V CDR1 and CDR2: KGHSH, LQKENI. The CDR3 region has the DNA TGTGCCAGCTCACCACGGGACAGCTATGGCTACACCTTC. Translating it yields CASSPRDSYGYTF.

The CDR3 sequence is CASSPEGSEGQGVHTGELFF. DNA of the CDR3: TGTGCCAGTAGCCCGGAGGGTAGTGAGGGACAGGGCGTTCACACCGGGGAGCTGTTTTTT. The genes are TRBV19 and TRBJ2-2; 9 bases agree with TRBD1. Germline loops: CDR1 LNHDA, CDR2 SQIVND (reference sequence). Germline trimming cut 6 bases from V and 3 bases from J; bases unmatched to any gene: 20. CDR3 size: 20 residues.

The rearrangement uses TRBV28 and TRBJ1-3; TRBD1 matches at 7 bases. The V gene's germline CDR1 is MDHEN and CDR2 SYDVKM. The CDR3 loop spans 15 amino acids. V was pared by 6 bases and J by 4 bases, with 9 bases of the junction left unmatched. The CDR3 sequence is CASRRDRVFGNTIYF. CDR3 bases: TGTGCCAGCAGACGTGACAGGGTTTTCGGAAACACCATATATTTT.

The V gene is TRBV10-3, the J gene TRBJ2-7, with D unclear. Trimming took 0 bases from V and 0 from J, leaving 12 bases between them. This CDR3 contains 16 residues. Germline CDR1 and CDR2: ENHRY and SYGVKD. The CDR3 bases are TGTGCCATCAGTGAGTCGAGGCCATTAACCTCCTACGAGCAGTACTTC. It is translated as CAISESRPLTSYEQYF.

The chain combines TRBV13 with TRBJ2-7; D assignment may be TRBD1 or TRBD2 (5 bases each). With 5 bases removed from V and 6 bases from J, the gap between germline ends came to 14 bases. Germline CDR1 PRHDT, CDR2 FYEKMQ (reference sequence). This CDR3 is built from 13 residues. The CDR3 spells CASSTGPRGEQYF. CDR3 DNA sequence: TGTGCCAGCAGCACGGGACCCCGGGGCGAGCAGTACTTC. Full variable domain (remainder filled in from reference TRBV13 and TRBJ2-7): AAGVIQSPRHLIKEKRETATLKCYPIPRHDTVYWYQQGPGQDPQFLISFYEKMQSDKGSIPDRFSAQQFSDYHSELNMSSLELGDSALYFCASSTGPRGEQYFGPGTRLTVT.

The chain links TRBV7-2 to TRBJ2-3, with unresolved D. The V end lost 5 bases, the J end lost 4 bases, and 10 bases lay between the germline ends. The CDR3 sequence is 13 residues long. Per the germline V gene, CDR1 is SGHTA and CDR2 is FQGNSA. The CDR3 spells CASSPLVADTQYF. Written as DNA, the CDR3 is TGTGCCAGCAGCCCCTTAGTGGCAGATACGCAGTATTTT. Full variable domain (remainder filled in from reference TRBV7-2 and TRBJ2-3): GAGVSQSPSNKVTEKGKDVELRCDPISGHTALYWYRQSLGQGLEFLIYFQGNSAPDKSGLPSDRFSAERTGGSVSTLTIQRTQQEDSAVYLCASSPLVADTQYFGPGTRLTVL.

The table lists this clone with a count of one. V gene TRBV27 combines with J gene TRBJ2-1; D unclear. Germline V lookup: CDR1 MNHEY, CDR2 SMNVEV (reference sequence). V lost 3 bases and J 4 bases, leaving 7 bases between the germline ends. This CDR3 has 13 residues. For the CDR3, the DNA is TGTGCCAGCAGTTTTCGGCCTTACAATGAGCAGTTCTTC. Residues: CASSFRPYNEQFF.

The chain carries TRBV29-1 and TRBJ2-3, with D possibly TRBD1 on 6 matching bases. The CDR3 has 12 residues. The ends were cut back, 4 bases at V and 7 bases at J, with 12 bases in the middle. CDR1 and CDR2 from the germline V gene are SQVTM and ANQGSEA. CDR3 DNA sequence: TGCAGCGTTGGCCAGGGGATGAATACGCAGTATTTT. Its translation: CSVGQGMNTQYF.

Details on this clone: This sample also contains other DNA sequences that code for the same CDR3. CDR3 protein: CASSPGGQPQHF. CDR3 bases: TGTGCCAGCAGCCCCGGGGGGCAGCCCCAGCATTTT. The V and J genes are TRBV7-9 and TRBJ1-5; possibly TRBD1 for D (5 bases). CDR3 length: 12 amino acids. Germline CDR1 and CDR2: SEHNR and FQNEAQ (reference sequence). Between the trimmed V and J ends, which lost 5 bases and 7 bases, there was a span of 9 bases.

The rearrangement links TRBV5-4 to TRBJ2-3; D not resolved. Germline lookup yields CDR1 SGHNT and CDR2 YYREEE (reference sequence). The V gene lost 4 bases and the J gene lost 1 base, with 19 bases spanning the gap. CDR3 size: 17 residues. The CDR3 sequence: CASSRRLAGTGTDTQYF. For the CDR3, the DNA is TGTGCCAGCAGCCGACGTTTAGCCGGTACGGGCACAGATACGCAGTATTTT.

The rearrangement joins TRBV7-2 to TRBJ2-3; possible D gene TRBD2, 5 bases. The CDR3 covers 14 residues. Germline V lookup: CDR1 SGHTA, CDR2 FQGNSA. Trimming cost V 1 base and J 6 bases, with 11 bases left between them. DNA for the CDR3: TGTGCCAGCAGCTTAGATTTTCGGAGGGATACGCAGTATTTT. This sequence encodes CASSLDFRRDTQYF. Supplemented by reference TRBV7-2 and TRBJ2-3, the full variable domain reads GAGVSQSPSNKVTEKGKDVELRCDPISGHTALYWYRQSLGQGLEFLIYFQGNSAPDKSGLPSDRFSAERTGGSVSTLTIQRTQQEDSAVYLCASSLDFRRDTQYFGPGTRLTVL.

This chain connects TRBV28 to TRBJ2-7; 9 bases are shared with TRBD2. Looked up from germline, CDR1 is MDHEN and CDR2 is SYDVKM. The ends lost 7 bases at V and 0 bases at J; junction bases unmatched: 7. This CDR3 is built from 15 residues. CDR3 loop: CASKAAGGTSYEQYF. In DNA, the CDR3 is TGTGCCAGCAAGGCAGCGGGAGGAACCTCCTACGAGCAGTACTTC.

This sequence joins TRBV11-2 and TRBJ2-1; no clear D. This CDR3 comprises 12 residues. V was clipped by 3 bases and J by 4 bases, with 4 bases between them. The V gene's germline CDR1 is SGHAT and CDR2 FQNNGV. The CDR3 nucleotides read TGTGCCAGCAGCTTTGGGTACAATGAGCAGTTCTTC. Protein: CASSFGYNEQFF.

This chain connects TRBV7-3 to TRBJ1-1; 10 bases agree with TRBD1. The CDR3 is 13 residues long. The germline V gene has CDR1 SGHTA and CDR2 FQGTGA. Germline trimming cut 5 bases from V and 6 bases from J; bases unmatched to any gene: 3. For the CDR3, the DNA is TGTGCCAGCAGCCGTGGACAGGGGGCTGAAGCTTTCTTT. Amino acids: CASSRGQGAEAFF.

The chain employs TRBV2 and TRBJ2-7, with TRBD2 matching over 14 bases. The CDR3 loop spans 17 amino acids. V shed 5 bases, J shed 4 bases, and the junction held 10 bases outside the gene matches. The germline V gene encodes CDR1 SNHLY and CDR2 FYNNEI. CDR3 bases: TGTGCCAGCAGTACCGGGACTAGCGGGAGAAGTCGGTACGAGCAGTACTTC. Translation: CASSTGTSGRSRYEQYF.

This chain links TRBV4-2 with TRBJ2-1; 11 nucleotides line up with TRBD1. Germline V gene lookup returns CDR1 LGHNA and CDR2 YNFKEQ. This CDR3 has 19 amino acids. The V segment lost 4 bases and the J segment 0 bases; nucleotides outside the gene matches: 11. The CDR3 reads CASSPGPGTGGSSYNEQFF. The CDR3 coding sequence is TGTGCCAGCAGCCCCGGTCCCGGGACAGGGGGAAGCTCCTACAATGAGCAGTTCTTC.

The chain couples TRBV21-1 to TRBJ1-5; TRBD1, the table's D call, lacks a check against the DNA. TRBV21-1 is a recognized pseudogene. The CDR3 totals 20 residues. The CDR3 coding sequence is TGTGCCAGCAGCAAAACGTCCCGGGACAGGGGCTTGCATAGCAATCAGCCCCAGCATTTT. The encoded protein is CASSKTSRDRGLHSNQPQHF.

The chain links TRBV11-3 to TRBJ2-5; D is perhaps TRBD1 (6 bases). Germline V CDR1 and CDR2: SGHNT, YENEEA. V dropped 5 bases and J dropped 5 bases, with 15 bases sitting between them. This CDR3 has 14 residues. CDR3: CASSGSGERETQYF. DNA of the CDR3: TGTGCCAGCAGCGGATCAGGGGAAAGGGAGACCCAGTACTTC.

The chain joins TRBV4-3 to TRBJ2-1, with 8 bases that match TRBD2. The CDR3 is made up of 15 amino acids. Germline V gene lookup returns CDR1 LGHNA and CDR2 YSLEER. V lost 4 bases and J lost 4; bases outside the gene matches: 6. The CDR3 is CASSPGLAEYNEQFF. The CDR3 DNA reads TGCGCCAGCAGCCCCGGACTAGCTGAATACAATGAGCAGTTCTTC.

This sequence joins TRBV6-6 and TRBJ1-5; a weak D match, TRBD1 (5 bases). The CDR3 consists of 15 residues. The germline V and J ends were trimmed by 0 bases and 5 bases, with 11 bases remaining between them. From germline, CDR1 is MNHNY and CDR2 SVGAGI (reference sequence). The CDR3 loop reads CASSYSSRADQPQHF. The CDR3 DNA follows: TGTGCCAGCAGTTACTCCAGCAGGGCGGATCAGCCCCAGCATTTT.

The chain carries TRBV6-5 and TRBJ2-7; the match to TRBD2 covers 9 bases. In germline, CDR1 is MNHEY, CDR2 SVGAGI. With 0 bases clipped from V and 4 bases from J, the junction kept 7 bases outside the gene matches. This CDR3 is 16 amino acids long. The CDR3 spells CASSYSGLAPGYEQYF. In nucleotides, the CDR3 is TGTGCCAGCAGTTACTCAGGACTAGCGCCGGGGTACGAGCAGTACTTC.

The chain combines TRBV5-1 with TRBJ2-2; TRBD1 matches 9 bases. Losses at the gene ends were 3 bases for V and 6 bases for J; bases not matched to a gene: 3. Germline CDR1 is SGHRS and CDR2 is YFSETQ. This CDR3 region has 14 residues. CDR3 protein: CASSWTGVAGELFF. In DNA, the CDR3 is TGCGCCAGCAGCTGGACAGGGGTTGCCGGGGAGCTGTTTTTT.

This rearrangement joins TRBV7-2 to TRBJ2-5, with D tentatively TRBD2 (6 bases). V was clipped by 11 bases and J by 3 bases, with 16 bases between them. The CDR3 spans 13 residues. CDR1 and CDR2 from the germline V gene are SGHTA and FQGNSA. The CDR3 is CAGRRVAEETQYF. The CDR3 DNA reads TGTGCCGGAAGGAGGGTAGCGGAAGAGACCCAGTACTTC.

On this clone itself: The junction does not match germline at one end; this may be a read error. This chain connects TRBV5-5 to TRBJ1-1; maybe TRBD1 (6 bases). This CDR3 has 13 amino acids. CDR1 is SGHKS and CDR2 is YYEKEE in the germline V gene (reference sequence). CDR3 residues: CASTRTGATEAVF. The DNA of the CDR3 is TGTGCCAGCACCCGAACGGGGGCCACTGAAGCTGTCTTT.

The rearrangement links TRBV7-2 to TRBJ2-6; 14 bases line up with TRBD2. J gave up 4 bases and V 5 bases, and 4 bases lay outside the gene matches. The CDR3 runs 17 residues. Germline values: CDR1 SGHTA, CDR2 FQGNSA. The CDR3, as DNA: TGTGCCAGCAGCCCGGGACTAGCGGGAGTGGGGGCCAACGTCCTGACTTTC. As protein: CASSPGLAGVGANVLTF.

This clone was detected only a few times. The genes are TRBV6-5 and TRBJ2-7; TRBD1 matches at 11 bases. The V segment lost 5 bases and the J segment 3 bases; nucleotides outside the gene matches: 3. The CDR3 loop spans 14 amino acids. Looked up from germline, CDR1 is MNHEY and CDR2 is SVGAGI. CDR3 DNA: TGTGCCAGCAGTCGGACAGGGGGCTTCTACGAGCAGTACTTC. Translating gives CASSRTGGFYEQYF.

The rearrangement links TRBV5-1 to TRBJ1-1; 11 nucleotides agree with TRBD1. V lost 4 bases, J lost 5 bases, and 13 bases stayed unmatched. Looked up from germline, CDR1 is SGHRS and CDR2 is YFSETQ. The CDR3 is 17 amino acids. CDR3 bases: TGCGCCAGCAGCCCCCGCGGGGGGACAGGGGGTAAGACTGAAGCTTTCTTT. This gives the protein CASSPRGGTGGKTEAFF.

About this clone: One base separates it from a far larger clone, so it is likely a read error. V usage is TRBV10-2 and J usage is TRBJ2-5, with D perhaps being TRBD1 or TRBD2 (5 bases each). From germline, CDR1 is WSHSY and CDR2 SAAADI. The CDR3 has 15 residues. Trimming removed 8 bases from V and 13 bases from J, with 29 bases in between. The CDR3 coding sequence is TGCGCCAGCGGGGGAATTTGGGGAAACTCCTACGAGCGGTACTTC. This gives the protein CASGGIWGNSYERYF.

This clone was observed a few times. The CDR3 spells CASSPTSATYNEQFF. CDR3 nucleotides: TGTGCCAGCTCACCCACTAGCGCGACTTACAATGAGCAGTTCTTC. The chain couples TRBV18 to TRBJ2-1; 7 nucleotides align to TRBD2. Germline lookup yields CDR1 KGHSH and CDR2 LQKENI. The CDR3 extends over 15 amino acids. V lost 3 bases and J lost 4; bases outside the gene matches: 6.

Only one count was recorded for this clone. V is TRBV11-2 and J is TRBJ1-2; tentative D call: TRBD1 (6 bases). Germline CDR1 SGHAT, CDR2 FQNNGV. The CDR3 extends over 14 amino acids. Trimming pared 4 bases from V and 4 bases from J, leaving 13 bases between. CDR3 loop: CASSWGHNSYGYTF. CDR3 DNA: TGTGCCAGCAGCTGGGGACACAACTCCTATGGCTACACCTTC. Complete variable domain (other parts from reference TRBV11-2 and TRBJ1-2): EAGVAQSPRYKIIEKRQSVAFWCNPISGHATLYWYQQILGQGPKLLIQFQNNGVVDDSQLPKDRFSAERLKGVDSTLKIQPAKLEDSAVYLCASSWGHNSYGYTFGSGTRLTVV.

The chain employs TRBV29-1 and TRBJ1-2, with TRBD1 as a possible D gene (5 bases). The CDR3 runs 13 residues. Germline V gene sequence: CDR1 SQVTM, CDR2 ANQGSEA. Trimming shortened V by 3 bases and J by 6 bases, and 14 bases separated the two germline ends. The CDR3 loop is CSVEGRERDGYTF. The CDR3 nucleotides are TGCAGCGTTGAGGGCAGGGAGCGAGATGGCTACACCTTC.

V and J are TRBV5-1 and TRBJ1-1; maybe TRBD1 (6 bases). Per germline, CDR1 SGHRS and CDR2 YFSETQ. The CDR3 is made up of 14 amino acids. The V and J ends lost 7 bases and 4 bases respectively, with 17 bases between them. CDR3 nucleotide sequence: TGCGCCAGCCTCGACACCAGGGGATCCACTGAAGCTTTCTTT. Translated: CASLDTRGSTEAFF. The whole variable domain, remainder taken from reference TRBV5-1 and TRBJ1-1, is KAGVTQTPRYLIKTRGQQVTLSCSPISGHRSVSWYQQTPGQGLQFLFEYFSETQRNKGNFPGRFSGRQFSNSRSEMNVSTLELGDSALYLCASLDTRGSTEAFFGQGTRLTVV.